This T cell receptor beta chain was identified during a study of quantifying T cell responses using KT2 cells. The overall study: RNA was reverse transcribed with TCR alpha and beta constant-region primers.

The table lists this clonotype with many counts. Antigen specificity is unknown. A single-stranded UMI oligo with SP2 sequence was ligated to cDNA 3' ends. An equimolar mix of RC1.1 and RC1.2 primed the beta chain across TRBC1 and TRBC2. MiXCR, applied by TCRdb to the UMI-ligation and nested PCR reads, yields one record per CDR3 protein. The data contain 25,000 to 35,000 distinct CDR3 sequences, roughly 7.2% of them singletons. Overall study results and limits: Very high KT2 spike-in numbers caused saturation in KT2 sequence detection.

The CDR3 loop spans 15 amino acids. Germline loops: CDR1 SQVTM, CDR2 ANQGSEA. The V and J ends lost 8 bases and 4 bases, in that order; junction bases with no gene match: 9. Sequencing input: PBMCs spiked with cells of the T cell clone KT2. The TCR originated in a human donor. The chain employs TRBV29-1 and TRBJ2-1, with 12 bases matching TRBD2. The CDR3 bases are TGCAGCCACCTAGCGGGAGGGCCCAGGTACAATGAGCAGTTCTTC. As protein: CSHLAGGPRYNEQFF.